The TCR beta chain under discussion was sequenced for a study of CD8 T cells in Susac syndrome. Study conclusions and caveats: TCR sequencing and HLA analysis covered a relatively small number of individuals.

Of note for this clonotype: The antigen is undetermined.

The RNA input was roughly 0.45 to 1 ug, and it was reverse transcribed with random hexamers. Multiplex PCR with immunoSEQ amplified the TCR beta CDR3 across 54 Vbeta and 13 Jbeta. One entry per CDR3 protein results from TCRdb running MiXCR on the immunoSEQ multiplex PCR reads. The sample carries around 150,000 distinct CDR3 sequences, roughly 95% recorded once. V was cut by 7 bases and J by 2 bases, with 9 bases left in between. Germline V gene lookup returns CDR1 MNHEY and CDR2 SVGEGT. The CDR3 is 12 amino acids. The TEMRA cells underwent FACS enrichment, while the CD8+ and CD4+ T cells underwent negative isolation.

This receptor was identified in a human donor with multiple sclerosis. The chain joins TRBV6-2 or TRBV6-3 to TRBJ2-7; D call uncertain. Source material: CD4+ T cells from PBMCs. The CDR3 sequence: CASMQAPYEQYF. Written as DNA, the CDR3 is TGTGCCAGCATGCAGGCCCCCTACGAGCAGTACTTC.